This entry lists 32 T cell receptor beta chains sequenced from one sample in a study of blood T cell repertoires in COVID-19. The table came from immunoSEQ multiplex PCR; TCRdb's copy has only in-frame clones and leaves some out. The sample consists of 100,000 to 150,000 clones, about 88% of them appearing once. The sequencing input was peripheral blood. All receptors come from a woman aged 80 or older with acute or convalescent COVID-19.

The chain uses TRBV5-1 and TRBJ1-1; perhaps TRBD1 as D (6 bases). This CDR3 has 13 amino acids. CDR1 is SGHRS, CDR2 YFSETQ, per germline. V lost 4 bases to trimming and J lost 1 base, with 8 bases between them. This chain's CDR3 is CASSQGQNTEAFF. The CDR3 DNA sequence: TGCGCCAGCAGCCAGGGACAGAACACTGAAGCTTTCTTT.

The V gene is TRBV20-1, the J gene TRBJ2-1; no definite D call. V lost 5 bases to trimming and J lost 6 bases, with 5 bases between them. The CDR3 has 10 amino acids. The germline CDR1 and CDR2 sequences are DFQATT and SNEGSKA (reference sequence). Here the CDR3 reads CSAYFNEQFF. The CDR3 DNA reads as TGCAGTGCTTACTTCAATGAGCAGTTCTTC.

CDR3 nucleotides: TGCAGCGTTGACAGGGGCACAGATACGCAGTATTTT. It encodes CSVDRGTDTQYF. The rearrangement links TRBV29-1 to TRBJ2-3, with D possibly being TRBD1 (5 bases). Germline-derived CDR1 and CDR2 are SQVTM and ANQGSEA. This CDR3 has 12 amino acids. Trimming took off 3 bases at V and 1 base at J, with 5 bases between the two ends.

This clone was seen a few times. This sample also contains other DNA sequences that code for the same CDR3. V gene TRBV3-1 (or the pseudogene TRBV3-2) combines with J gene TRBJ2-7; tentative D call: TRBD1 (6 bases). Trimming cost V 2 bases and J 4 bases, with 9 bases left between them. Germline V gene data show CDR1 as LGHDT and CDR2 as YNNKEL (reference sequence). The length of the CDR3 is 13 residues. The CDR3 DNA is TGTGCCAGCAGCCAACCTCAGGGGTACGAGCAGTACTTC. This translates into CASSQPQGYEQYF.

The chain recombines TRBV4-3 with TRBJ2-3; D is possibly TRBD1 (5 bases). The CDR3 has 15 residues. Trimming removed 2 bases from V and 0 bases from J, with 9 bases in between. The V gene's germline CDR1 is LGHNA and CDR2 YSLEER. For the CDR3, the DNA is TGCGCCAGCAGCCAAAGTGGGGCAAGCACAGATACGCAGTATTTT. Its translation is CASSQSGASTDTQYF.

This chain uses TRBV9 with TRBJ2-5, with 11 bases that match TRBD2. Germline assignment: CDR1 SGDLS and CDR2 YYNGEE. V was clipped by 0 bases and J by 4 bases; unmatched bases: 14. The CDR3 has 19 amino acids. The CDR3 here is CASSVDSGVAGGPGETQYF. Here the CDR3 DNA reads TGTGCCAGCAGCGTAGATTCGGGAGTAGCGGGAGGGCCGGGAGAGACCCAGTACTTC.

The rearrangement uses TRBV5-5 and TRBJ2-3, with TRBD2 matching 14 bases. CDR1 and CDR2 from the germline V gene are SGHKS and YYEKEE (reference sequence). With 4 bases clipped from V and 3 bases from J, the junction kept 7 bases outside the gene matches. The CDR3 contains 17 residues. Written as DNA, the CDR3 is TGTGCCAGCAGCAACTTTGGGACTAGCGGGAGTACAGATACGCAGTATTTT. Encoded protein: CASSNFGTSGSTDTQYF.

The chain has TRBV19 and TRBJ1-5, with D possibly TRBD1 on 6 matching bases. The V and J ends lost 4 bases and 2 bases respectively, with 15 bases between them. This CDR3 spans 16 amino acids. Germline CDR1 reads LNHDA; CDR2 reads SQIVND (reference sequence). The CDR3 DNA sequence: TGTGCCAGTAGTAGCAGGGGCCCGCAGGGCAATCAGCCCCAGCATTTT. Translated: CASSSRGPQGNQPQHF.

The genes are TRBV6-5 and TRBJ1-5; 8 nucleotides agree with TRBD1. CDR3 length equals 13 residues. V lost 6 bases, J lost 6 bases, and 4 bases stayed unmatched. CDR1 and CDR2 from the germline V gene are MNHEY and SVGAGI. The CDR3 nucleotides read TGTGCCAGCAGCCTGACAGGGGTTCAGCCCCAGCATTTT. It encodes CASSLTGVQPQHF.

For the CDR3, the DNA is TGTGCCAGCAGCGTGGGACTAGCGGTAGAGACCCAGTACTTC. This sequence encodes CASSVGLAVETQYF. The chain links TRBV9 to TRBJ2-5; TRBD2 matches at 11 bases. V trimming: 2 bases; J trimming: 4 bases; junction bases outside the gene matches: 1. This CDR3 comprises 14 residues. CDR1 and CDR2 from the germline V gene are SGDLS and YYNGEE.

The CDR3 DNA reads as TGTGCCAGCTCACCACCGGGACAGGGCGAGACCCAGTACTTC. Its protein is CASSPPGQGETQYF. This chain connects TRBV18 to TRBJ2-5, with 9 positions matching TRBD1. Germline values: CDR1 KGHSH, CDR2 LQKENI. CDR3 size: 14 residues. J lost 5 bases, V lost 0 bases, and 1 base had no gene match.

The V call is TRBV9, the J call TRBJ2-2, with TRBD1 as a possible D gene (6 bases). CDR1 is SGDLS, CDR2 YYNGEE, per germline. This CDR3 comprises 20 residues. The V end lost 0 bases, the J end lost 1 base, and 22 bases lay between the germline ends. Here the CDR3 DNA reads TGTGCCAGCAGCGTAGGTTTTAGTTTATCAGGGGTTCGGAACACCGGGGAGCTGTTTTTT. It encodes CASSVGFSLSGVRNTGELFF.

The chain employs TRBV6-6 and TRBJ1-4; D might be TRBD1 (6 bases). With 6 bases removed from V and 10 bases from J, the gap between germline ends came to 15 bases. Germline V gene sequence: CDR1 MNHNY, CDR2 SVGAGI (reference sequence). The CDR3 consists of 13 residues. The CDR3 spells CASRGDTSGKLFF. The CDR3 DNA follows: TGTGCCAGCAGGGGGGACACCTCGGGAAAACTGTTTTTT.

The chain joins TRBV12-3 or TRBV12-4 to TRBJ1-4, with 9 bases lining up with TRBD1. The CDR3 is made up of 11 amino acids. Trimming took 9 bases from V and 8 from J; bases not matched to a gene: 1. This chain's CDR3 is CASGQGEKLFF. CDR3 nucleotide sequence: TGTGCCAGTGGACAGGGGGAAAAACTGTTTTTT.

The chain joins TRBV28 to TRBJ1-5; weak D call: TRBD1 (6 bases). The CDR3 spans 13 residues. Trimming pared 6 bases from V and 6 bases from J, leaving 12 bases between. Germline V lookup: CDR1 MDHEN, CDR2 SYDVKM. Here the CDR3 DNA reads TGTGCCAGCAGACTTCAGGGGCGTCAGCCCCAGCATTTT. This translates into CASRLQGRQPQHF. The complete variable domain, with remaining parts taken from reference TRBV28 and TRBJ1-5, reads DVKVTQSSRYLVKRTGEKVFLECVQDMDHENMFWYRQDPGLGLRLIYFSYDVKMKEKGDIPEGYSVSREKKERFSLILESASTNQTSMYLCASRLQGRQPQHFGDGTRLSIL.

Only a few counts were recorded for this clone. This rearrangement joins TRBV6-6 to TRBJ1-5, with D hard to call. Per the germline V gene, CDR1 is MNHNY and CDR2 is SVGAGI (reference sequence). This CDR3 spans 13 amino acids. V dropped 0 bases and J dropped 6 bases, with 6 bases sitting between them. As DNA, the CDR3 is TGTGCCAGCAGTTACTCTGTCGGTCAGCCCCAGCATTTT. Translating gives CASSYSVGQPQHF.

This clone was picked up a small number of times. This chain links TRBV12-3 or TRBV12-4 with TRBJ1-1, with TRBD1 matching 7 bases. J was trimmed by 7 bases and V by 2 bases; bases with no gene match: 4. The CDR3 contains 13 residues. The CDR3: CASSLRGDSEAFF. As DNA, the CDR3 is TGTGCCAGCAGTTTAAGGGGGGACAGTGAAGCTTTCTTT.

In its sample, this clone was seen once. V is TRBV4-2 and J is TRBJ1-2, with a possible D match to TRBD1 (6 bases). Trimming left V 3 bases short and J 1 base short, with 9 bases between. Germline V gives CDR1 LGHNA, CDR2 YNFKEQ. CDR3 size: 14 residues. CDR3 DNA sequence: TGTGCCAGCAGCCAGGAGGACAGTAACTATGGCTACACCTTC. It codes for CASSQEDSNYGYTF.

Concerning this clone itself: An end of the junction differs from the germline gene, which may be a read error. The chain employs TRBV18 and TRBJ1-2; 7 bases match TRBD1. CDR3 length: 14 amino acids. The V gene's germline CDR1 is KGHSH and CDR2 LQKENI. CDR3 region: CASSVDRAKYGYTF. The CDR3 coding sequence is TGTGCCAGCTCAGTAGACAGGGCTAAATATGGCTACACCTTC.

CDR3 residues: CASSNRDYTF. For the CDR3, the DNA is TGTGCCAGCAGCAATAGAGACTACACCTTC. This sequence joins TRBV28 and TRBJ1-2, with D uncertain. The CDR3 length is 10 residues. Germline V CDR1 and CDR2: MDHEN, SYDVKM. V was cut by 6 bases and J by 10 bases, with 9 bases left in between.

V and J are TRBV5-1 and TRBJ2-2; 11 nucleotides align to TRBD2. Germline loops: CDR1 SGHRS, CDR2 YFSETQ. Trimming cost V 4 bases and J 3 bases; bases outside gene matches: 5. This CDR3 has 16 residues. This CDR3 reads CASSKLAGVDTGELFF. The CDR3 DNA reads TGCGCCAGCAGCAAACTAGCGGGGGTGGACACCGGGGAGCTGTTTTTT.

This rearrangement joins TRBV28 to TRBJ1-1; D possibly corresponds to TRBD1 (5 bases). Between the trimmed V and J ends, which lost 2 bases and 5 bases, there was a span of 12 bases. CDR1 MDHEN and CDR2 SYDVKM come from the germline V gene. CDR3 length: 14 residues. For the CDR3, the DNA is TGTGCCAGCAGTTTACTTTACAGGCAAACTGAAGCTTTCTTT. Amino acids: CASSLLYRQTEAFF. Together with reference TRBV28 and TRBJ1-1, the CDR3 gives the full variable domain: DVKVTQSSRYLVKRTGEKVFLECVQDMDHENMFWYRQDPGLGLRLIYFSYDVKMKEKGDIPEGYSVSREKKERFSLILESASTNQTSMYLCASSLLYRQTEAFFGQGTRLTVV.

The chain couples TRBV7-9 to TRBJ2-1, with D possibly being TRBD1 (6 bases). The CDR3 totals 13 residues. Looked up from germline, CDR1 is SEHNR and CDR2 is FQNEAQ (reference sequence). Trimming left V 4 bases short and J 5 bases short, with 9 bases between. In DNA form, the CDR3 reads TGTGCCAGCAGCTCGGACAGACACAATGAGCAGTTCTTC. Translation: CASSSDRHNEQFF.

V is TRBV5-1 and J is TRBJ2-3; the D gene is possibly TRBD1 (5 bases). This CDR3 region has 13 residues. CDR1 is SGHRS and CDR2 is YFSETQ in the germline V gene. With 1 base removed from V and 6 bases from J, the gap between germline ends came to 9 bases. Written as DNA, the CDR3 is TGCGCCAGCAGCTTGTTAGGGGCGGATACGCAGTATTTT. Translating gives CASSLLGADTQYF.

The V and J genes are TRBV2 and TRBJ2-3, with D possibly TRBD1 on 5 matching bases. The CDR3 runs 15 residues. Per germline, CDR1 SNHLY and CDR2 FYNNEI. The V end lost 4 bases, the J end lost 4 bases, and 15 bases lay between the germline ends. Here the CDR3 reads CASSVRGYTPDTQYF. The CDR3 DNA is TGTGCCAGCAGTGTAAGGGGCTACACCCCAGATACGCAGTATTTT.

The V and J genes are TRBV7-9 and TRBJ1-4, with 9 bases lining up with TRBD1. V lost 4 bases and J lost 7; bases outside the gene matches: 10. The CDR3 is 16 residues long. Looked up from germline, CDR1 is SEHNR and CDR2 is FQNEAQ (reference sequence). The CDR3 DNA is TGTGCCAGCAGCTCCAAGGGACAGGGACTAGGTGAAAAACTGTTTTTT. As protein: CASSSKGQGLGEKLFF.

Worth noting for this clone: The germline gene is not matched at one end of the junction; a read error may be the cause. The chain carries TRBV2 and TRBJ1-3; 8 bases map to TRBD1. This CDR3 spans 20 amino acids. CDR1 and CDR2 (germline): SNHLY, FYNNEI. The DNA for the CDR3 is TGTGCCAGCAGCGAAGTTGGACAGGGATTCGCCCCAGACTCTGGAAACACCATATATTTT. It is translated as CASSEVGQGFAPDSGNTIYF. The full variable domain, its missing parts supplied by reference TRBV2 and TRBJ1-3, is EPEVTQTPSHQVTQMGQEVILRCVPISNHLYFYWYRQILGQKVEFLVSFYNNEISEKSEIFDDQFSVERPDGSNFTLKIRSTKLEDSAMYFCASSEVGQGFAPDSGNTIYFGEGSWLTVV.

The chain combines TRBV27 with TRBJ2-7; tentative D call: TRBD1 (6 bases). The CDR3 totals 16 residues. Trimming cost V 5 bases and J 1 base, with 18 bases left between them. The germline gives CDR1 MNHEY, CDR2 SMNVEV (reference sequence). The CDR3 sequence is CASSPRYRDLSYEQYF. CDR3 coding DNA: TGTGCCAGCAGTCCAAGATACAGGGATCTTTCCTACGAGCAGTACTTC.

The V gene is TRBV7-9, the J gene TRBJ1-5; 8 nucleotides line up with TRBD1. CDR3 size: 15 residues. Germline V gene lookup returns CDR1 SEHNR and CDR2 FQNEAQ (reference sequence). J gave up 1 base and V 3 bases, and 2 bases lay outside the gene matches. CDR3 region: CASSLTGVSNQPQHF. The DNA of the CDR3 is TGTGCCAGCAGCTTGACAGGGGTCAGCAATCAGCCCCAGCATTTT.

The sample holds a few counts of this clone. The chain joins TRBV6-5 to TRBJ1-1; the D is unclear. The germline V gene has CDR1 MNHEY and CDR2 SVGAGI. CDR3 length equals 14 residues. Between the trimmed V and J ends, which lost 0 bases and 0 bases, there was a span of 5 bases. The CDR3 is CASSYSRMNTEAFF. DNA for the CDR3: TGTGCCAGCAGTTACTCGAGAATGAACACTGAAGCTTTCTTT.

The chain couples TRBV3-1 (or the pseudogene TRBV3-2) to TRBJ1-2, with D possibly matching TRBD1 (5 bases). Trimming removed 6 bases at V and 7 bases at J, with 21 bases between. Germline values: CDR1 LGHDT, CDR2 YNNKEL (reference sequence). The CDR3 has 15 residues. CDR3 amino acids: CASRRAGNLLGGYTF. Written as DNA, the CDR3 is TGTGCCAGCAGACGGGCAGGGAACCTATTGGGTGGCTACACCTTC.

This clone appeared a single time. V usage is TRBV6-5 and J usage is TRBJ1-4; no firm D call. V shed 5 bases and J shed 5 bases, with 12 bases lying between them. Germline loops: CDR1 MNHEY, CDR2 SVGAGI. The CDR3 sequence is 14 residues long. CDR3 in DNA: TGTGCCAGCAGTATGACACTCTTAAATGAAAAACTGTTTTTT. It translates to CASSMTLLNEKLFF.